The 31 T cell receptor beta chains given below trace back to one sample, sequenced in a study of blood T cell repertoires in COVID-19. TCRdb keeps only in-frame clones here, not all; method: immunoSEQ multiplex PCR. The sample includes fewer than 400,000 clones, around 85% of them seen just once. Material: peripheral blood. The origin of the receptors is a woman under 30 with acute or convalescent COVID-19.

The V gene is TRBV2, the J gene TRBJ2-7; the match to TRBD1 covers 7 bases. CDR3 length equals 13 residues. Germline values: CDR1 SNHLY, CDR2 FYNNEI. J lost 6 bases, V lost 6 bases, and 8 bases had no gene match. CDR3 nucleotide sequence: TGTGCCAGCAGACGACAGGGTGGAAGCGAGCAGTACTTC. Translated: CASRRQGGSEQYF.

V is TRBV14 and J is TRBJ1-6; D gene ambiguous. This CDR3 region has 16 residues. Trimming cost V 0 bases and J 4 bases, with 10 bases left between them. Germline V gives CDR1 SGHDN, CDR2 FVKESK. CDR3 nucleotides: TGTGCCAGCAGCCAAGATCTGGCCTTATATAATTCACCCCTCCACTTT. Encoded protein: CASSQDLALYNSPLHF.

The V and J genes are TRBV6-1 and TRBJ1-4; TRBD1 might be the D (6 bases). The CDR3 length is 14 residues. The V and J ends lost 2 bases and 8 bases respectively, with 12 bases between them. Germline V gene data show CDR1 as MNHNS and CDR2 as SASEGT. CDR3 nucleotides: TGTGCCAGCAGTGAACCAGGGGCCCCAGAAAAACTGTTTTTT. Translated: CASSEPGAPEKLFF.

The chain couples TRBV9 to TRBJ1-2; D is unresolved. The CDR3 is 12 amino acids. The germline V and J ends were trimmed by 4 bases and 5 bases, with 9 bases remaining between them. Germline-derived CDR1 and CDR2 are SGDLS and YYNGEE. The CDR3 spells CASSRVKYGYTF. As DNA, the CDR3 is TGTGCCAGCAGCCGAGTAAAGTATGGCTACACCTTC.

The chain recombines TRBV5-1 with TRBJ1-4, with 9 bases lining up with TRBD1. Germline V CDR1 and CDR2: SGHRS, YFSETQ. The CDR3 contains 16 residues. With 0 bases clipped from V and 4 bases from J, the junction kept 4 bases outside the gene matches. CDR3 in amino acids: CASSLGGQGHNEKLFF. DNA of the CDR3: TGCGCCAGCAGCTTGGGGGGACAGGGTCATAATGAAAAACTGTTTTTT.

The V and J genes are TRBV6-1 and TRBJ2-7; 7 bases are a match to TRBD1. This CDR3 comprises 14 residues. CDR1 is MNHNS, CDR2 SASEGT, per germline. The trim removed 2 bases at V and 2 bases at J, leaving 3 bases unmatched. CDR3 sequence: CASSEQGQTYEQYF. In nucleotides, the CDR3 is TGTGCCAGCAGTGAACAGGGACAGACCTACGAGCAGTACTTC.

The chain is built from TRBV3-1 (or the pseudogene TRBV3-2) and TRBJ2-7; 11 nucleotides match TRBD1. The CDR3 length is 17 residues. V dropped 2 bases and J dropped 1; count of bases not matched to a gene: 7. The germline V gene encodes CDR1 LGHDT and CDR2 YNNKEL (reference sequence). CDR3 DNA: TGTGCCAGCAGCCAACCATGGGGGACAGGGGGGTCCTACGAGCAGTACTTC. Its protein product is CASSQPWGTGGSYEQYF.

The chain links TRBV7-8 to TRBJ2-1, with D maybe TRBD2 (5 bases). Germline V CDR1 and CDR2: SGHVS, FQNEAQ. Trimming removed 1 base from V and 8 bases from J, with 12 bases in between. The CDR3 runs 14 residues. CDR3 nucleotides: TGTGCCAGCAGCTTAGTAGGTGTGAGGGATGAGCAGTTCTTC. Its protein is CASSLVGVRDEQFF.

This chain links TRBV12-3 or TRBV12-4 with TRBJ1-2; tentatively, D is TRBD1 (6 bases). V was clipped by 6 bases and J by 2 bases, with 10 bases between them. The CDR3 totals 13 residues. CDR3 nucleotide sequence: TGTGCCAGCAGGGGGGCAGGGAACTATGGCTACACCTTC. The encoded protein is CASRGAGNYGYTF.

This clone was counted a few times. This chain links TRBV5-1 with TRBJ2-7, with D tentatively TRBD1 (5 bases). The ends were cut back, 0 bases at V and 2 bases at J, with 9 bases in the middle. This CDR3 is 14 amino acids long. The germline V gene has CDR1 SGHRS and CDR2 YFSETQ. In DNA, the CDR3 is TGCGCCAGCAGCTTGGATACAGGCGCCTACGAGCAGTACTTC. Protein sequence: CASSLDTGAYEQYF.

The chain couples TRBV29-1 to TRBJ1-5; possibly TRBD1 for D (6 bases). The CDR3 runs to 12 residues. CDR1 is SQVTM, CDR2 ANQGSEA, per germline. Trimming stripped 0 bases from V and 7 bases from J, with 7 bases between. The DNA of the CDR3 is TGCAGCGTTGAAGATCAGGGGCAGCCCCAGCATTTT. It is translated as CSVEDQGQPQHF.

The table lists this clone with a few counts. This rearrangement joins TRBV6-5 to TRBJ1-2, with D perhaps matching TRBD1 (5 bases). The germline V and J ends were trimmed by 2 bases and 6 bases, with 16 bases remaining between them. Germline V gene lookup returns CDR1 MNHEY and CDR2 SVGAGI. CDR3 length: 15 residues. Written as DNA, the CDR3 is TGTGCCAGCAGTTACCTTGGGGGAGGGTTTCATGGCTACACCTTC. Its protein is CASSYLGGGFHGYTF.

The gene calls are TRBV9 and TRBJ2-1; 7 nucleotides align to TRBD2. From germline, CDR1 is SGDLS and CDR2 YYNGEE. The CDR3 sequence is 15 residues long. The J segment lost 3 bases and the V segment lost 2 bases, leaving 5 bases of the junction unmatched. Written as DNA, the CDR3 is TGTGCCAGCAGCGTCGGGACTAATTTCTACAATGAGCAGTTCTTC. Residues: CASSVGTNFYNEQFF.

The CDR3 DNA reads as TGTGCCAGCAGCCAAGATAGGGGGGGCCGAACTTTCACAGATACGCAGTATTTT. As protein: CASSQDRGGRTFTDTQYF. This rearrangement joins TRBV3-1 (or the pseudogene TRBV3-2) to TRBJ2-3; perhaps TRBD2 as D (7 bases). Trimming took off 0 bases at V and 2 bases at J, with 18 bases between the two ends. CDR1 LGHDT and CDR2 YNNKEL come from the germline V gene (reference sequence). The CDR3 has 18 residues.

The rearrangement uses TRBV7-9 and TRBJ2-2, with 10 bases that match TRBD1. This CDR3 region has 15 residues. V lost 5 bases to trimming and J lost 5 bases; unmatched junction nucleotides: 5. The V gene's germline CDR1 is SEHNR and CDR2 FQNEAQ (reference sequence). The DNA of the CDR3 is TGTGCCAGCAGCAAAGGACAGGGGGGTACCGGGGAGCTGTTTTTT. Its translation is CASSKGQGGTGELFF.

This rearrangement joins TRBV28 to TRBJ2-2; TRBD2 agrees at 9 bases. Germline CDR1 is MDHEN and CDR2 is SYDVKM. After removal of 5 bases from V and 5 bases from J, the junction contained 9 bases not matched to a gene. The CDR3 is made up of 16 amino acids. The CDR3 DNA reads TGTGCCAGCAGTCCCATGGGACTAGCTGGAACCGGGGAGCTGTTTTTT. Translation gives CASSPMGLAGTGELFF.

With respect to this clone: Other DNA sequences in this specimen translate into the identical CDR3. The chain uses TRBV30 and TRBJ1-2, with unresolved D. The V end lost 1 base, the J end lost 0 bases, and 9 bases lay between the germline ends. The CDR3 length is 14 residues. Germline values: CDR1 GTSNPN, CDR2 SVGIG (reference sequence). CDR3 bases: TGTGCCTGGAGTGGCGGACTCCCTAACTATGGCTACACCTTC. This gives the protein CAWSGGLPNYGYTF.

CDR3 DNA: TGCGCCAGCAGCCCCCAGGGTATAGCTGAAGCTTTCTTT. It codes for CASSPQGIAEAFF. This chain connects TRBV4-1 to TRBJ1-1, with D possibly TRBD1 on 5 matching bases. Per the germline V gene, CDR1 is MGHRA and CDR2 is YSYEKL. The CDR3 totals 13 residues. The germline V and J ends were trimmed by 4 bases and 6 bases, with 12 bases remaining between them.

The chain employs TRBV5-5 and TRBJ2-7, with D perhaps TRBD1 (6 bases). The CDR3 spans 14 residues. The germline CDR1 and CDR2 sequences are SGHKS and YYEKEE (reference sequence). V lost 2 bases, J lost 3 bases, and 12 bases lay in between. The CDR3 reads CASSFRDINYEQYF. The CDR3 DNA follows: TGTGCCAGCAGCTTCCGGGACATAAACTACGAGCAGTACTTC.

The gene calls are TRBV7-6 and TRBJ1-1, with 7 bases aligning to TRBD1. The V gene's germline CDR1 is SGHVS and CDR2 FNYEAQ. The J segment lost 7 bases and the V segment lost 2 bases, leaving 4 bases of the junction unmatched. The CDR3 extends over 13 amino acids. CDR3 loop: CASSLIQGGEAFF. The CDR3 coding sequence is TGTGCCAGCAGCTTAATTCAGGGGGGTGAAGCTTTCTTT. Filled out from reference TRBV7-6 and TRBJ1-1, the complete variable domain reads GAGVSQSPRYKVTKRGQDVALRCDPISGHVSLYWYRQALGQGPEFLTYFNYEAQQDKSGLPNDRFSAERPEGSISTLTIQRTEQRDSAMYRCASSLIQGGEAFFGQGTRLTVV.

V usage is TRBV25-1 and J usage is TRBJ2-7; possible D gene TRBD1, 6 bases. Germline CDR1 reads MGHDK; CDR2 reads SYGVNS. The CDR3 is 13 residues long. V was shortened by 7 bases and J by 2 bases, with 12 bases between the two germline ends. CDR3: CASTGVTAYEQYF. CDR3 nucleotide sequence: TGTGCCAGCACAGGGGTCACCGCCTACGAGCAGTACTTC.

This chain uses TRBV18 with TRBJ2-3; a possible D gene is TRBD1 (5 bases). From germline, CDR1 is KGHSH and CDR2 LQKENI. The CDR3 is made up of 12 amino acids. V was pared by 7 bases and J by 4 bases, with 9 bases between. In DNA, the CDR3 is TGTGCCAGCTGTCAGGGTCCAGATACGCAGTATTTT. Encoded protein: CASCQGPDTQYF.

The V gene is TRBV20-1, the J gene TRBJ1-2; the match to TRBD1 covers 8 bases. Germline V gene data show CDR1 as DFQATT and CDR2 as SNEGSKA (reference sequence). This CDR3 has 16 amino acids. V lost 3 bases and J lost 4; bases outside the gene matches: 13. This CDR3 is CSASDAGGDIFYGYTF. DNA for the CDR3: TGCAGTGCTAGTGATGCAGGGGGCGATATTTTCTATGGCTACACCTTC.

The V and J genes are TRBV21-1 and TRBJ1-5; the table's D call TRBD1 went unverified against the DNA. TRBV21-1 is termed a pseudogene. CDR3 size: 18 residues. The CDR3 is CASSKRRTGGSGNQPQHF. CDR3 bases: TGTGCCAGCAGCAAACGGAGGACAGGGGGAAGCGGCAATCAGCCCCAGCATTTT.

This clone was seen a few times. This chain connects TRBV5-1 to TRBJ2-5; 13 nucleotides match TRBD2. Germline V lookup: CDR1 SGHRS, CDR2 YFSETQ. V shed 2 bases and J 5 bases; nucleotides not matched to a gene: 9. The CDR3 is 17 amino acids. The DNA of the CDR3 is TGCGCCAGCAGCTTCCCCTGGACTAGCGGGAGAGGTGAGACCCAGTACTTC. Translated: CASSFPWTSGRGETQYF. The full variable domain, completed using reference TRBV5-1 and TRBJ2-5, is KAGVTQTPRYLIKTRGQQVTLSCSPISGHRSVSWYQQTPGQGLQFLFEYFSETQRNKGNFPGRFSGRQFSNSRSEMNVSTLELGDSALYLCASSFPWTSGRGETQYFGPGTRLLVL.

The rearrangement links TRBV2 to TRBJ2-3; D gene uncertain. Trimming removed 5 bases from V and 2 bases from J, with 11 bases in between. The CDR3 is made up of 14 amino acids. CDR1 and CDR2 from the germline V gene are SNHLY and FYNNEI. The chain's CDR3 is CASSFGLATDTQYF. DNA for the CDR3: TGTGCCAGCAGTTTCGGGTTGGCCACAGATACGCAGTATTTT.

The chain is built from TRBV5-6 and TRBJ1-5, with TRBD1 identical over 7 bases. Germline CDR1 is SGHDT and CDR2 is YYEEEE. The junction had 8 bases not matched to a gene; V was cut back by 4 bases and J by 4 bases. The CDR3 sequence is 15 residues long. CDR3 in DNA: TGTGCCAGCAGCACCACAGGGGTACGGAATCAGCCCCAGCATTTT. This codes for CASSTTGVRNQPQHF.

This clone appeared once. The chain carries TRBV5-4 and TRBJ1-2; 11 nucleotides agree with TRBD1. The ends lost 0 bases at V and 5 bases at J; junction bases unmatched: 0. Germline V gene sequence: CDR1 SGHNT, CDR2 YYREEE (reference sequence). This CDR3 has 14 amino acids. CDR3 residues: CASSLGDRGYGYTF. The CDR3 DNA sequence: TGTGCCAGCAGCTTGGGGGACAGGGGGTATGGCTACACCTTC.

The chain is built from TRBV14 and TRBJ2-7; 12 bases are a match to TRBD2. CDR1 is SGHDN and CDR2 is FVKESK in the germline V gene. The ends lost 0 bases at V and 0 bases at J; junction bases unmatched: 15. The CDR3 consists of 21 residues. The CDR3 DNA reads TGTGCCAGCAGCCAAGATTCCTTTACTAGCGGGAGGCCCAAGTCCTCCTACGAGCAGTACTTC. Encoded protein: CASSQDSFTSGRPKSSYEQYF. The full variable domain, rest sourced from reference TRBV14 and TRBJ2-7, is EAGVTQFPSHSVIEKGQTVTLRCDPISGHDNLYWYRRVMGKEIKFLLHFVKESKQDESGMPNNRFLAERTGGTYSTLKVQPAELEDSGVYFCASSQDSFTSGRPKSSYEQYFGPGTRLTVT.

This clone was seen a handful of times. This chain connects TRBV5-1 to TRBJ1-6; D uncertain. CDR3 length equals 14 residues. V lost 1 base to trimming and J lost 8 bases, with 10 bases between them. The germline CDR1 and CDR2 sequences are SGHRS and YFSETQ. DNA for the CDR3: TGCGCCAGCAGCTTGTTGGCAGAAGATTCACCCCTCCACTTT. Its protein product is CASSLLAEDSPLHF.

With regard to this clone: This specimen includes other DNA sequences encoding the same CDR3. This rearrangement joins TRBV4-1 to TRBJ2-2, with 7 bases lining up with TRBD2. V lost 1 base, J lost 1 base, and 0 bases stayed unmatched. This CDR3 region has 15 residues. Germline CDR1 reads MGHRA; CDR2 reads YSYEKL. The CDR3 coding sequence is TGCGCCAGCAGCCAAGGCGGGGGGAACACCGGGGAGCTGTTTTTT. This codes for CASSQGGGNTGELFF.